Below, 11 T cell receptor beta chains from the same sample are listed, as sequenced in a study of identical twins. TCRdb used MiXCR to reprocess the 5' RACE reads, holding one entry per CDR3 protein. Among some 440,000 distinct CDR3 sequences listed, about 24% were seen once. A further study also used this sample, focusing on T cells expressing NK-cell markers.

The sequencing input was CD4+ T cells sorted from blood. The receptors come from a young woman in good health.

This chain joins TRBV10-3 and TRBJ2-1; D uncertain. Trimming shortened V by 5 bases and J by 1 base, and 12 bases separated the two germline ends. Germline CDR1 reads ENHRY; CDR2 reads SYGVKD. The CDR3 loop spans 15 amino acids. The DNA for the CDR3 is TGTGCCATCAGTTGGTCATTGGATTCCTACAATGAGCAGTTCTTC. Its protein is CAISWSLDSYNEQFF.

This clonotype was picked up a small number of times. The chain uses TRBV20-1 and TRBJ2-5; TRBD2 is a possible D gene (8 bases). The CDR3 sequence is 15 residues long. CDR1 DFQATT and CDR2 SNEGSKA come from the germline V gene (reference sequence). V lost 3 bases to trimming and J lost 5 bases, with 19 bases between them. The CDR3 region is CSARLAGGQWETQYF. The DNA for the CDR3 is TGCAGTGCTAGGCTCGCGGGGGGACAGTGGGAGACCCAGTACTTC.

This clonotype has only a few counts. V gene TRBV5-1 combines with J gene TRBJ2-2; 8 bases align to TRBD2. V shed 5 bases, J shed 5 bases, and the junction held 5 bases outside the gene matches. Germline assignment: CDR1 SGHRS and CDR2 YFSETQ. The CDR3 sequence is 14 residues long. The chain's CDR3 is CASSSGMTTGELFF. As DNA, the CDR3 is TGCGCCAGCAGTAGCGGGATGACAACCGGGGAGCTGTTTTTT.

V and J are TRBV6-2 or TRBV6-3 and TRBJ2-5; D not certain. Trimming cost V 7 bases and J 9 bases, with 21 bases left between them. Germline values: CDR1 MNHEY, CDR2 SVGEGT. This CDR3 spans 14 amino acids. The CDR3 nucleotides are TGTGCCAGCATTTCGACCCCGTCAGCCTTGGCCCAGTACTTC. Amino acids: CASISTPSALAQYF.

The J gene is TRBJ2-7, the V gene TRBV11-2; D is uncertain. V lost 6 bases and J lost 2, with 17 bases in between. This CDR3 region has 15 residues. Germline CDR1 SGHAT, CDR2 FQNNGV. CDR3 DNA sequence: TGTGCCAGCAGTCCTCACGTAGTACTACCCTACGAGCAGTACTTC. Protein product: CASSPHVVLPYEQYF.

The table lists this clonotype with a few counts. The chain uses TRBV7-2 and TRBJ1-2; TRBD1 matches at 10 bases. This CDR3 is 15 amino acids long. CDR1 is SGHTA, CDR2 FQGNSA, per germline. V trimming: 6 bases; J trimming: 6 bases; junction bases outside the gene matches: 10. The CDR3 DNA follows: TGTGCCAGCAGTTCACGTCCGGGACAGGGGCATGGCTACACCTTC. Protein product: CASSSRPGQGHGYTF.

This sequence joins TRBV7-9 and TRBJ1-1, with 9 positions matching TRBD1. The ends lost 2 bases at V and 1 base at J; junction bases unmatched: 5. The germline V gene has CDR1 SEHNR and CDR2 FQNEAQ (reference sequence). The CDR3 has 16 amino acids. The CDR3 protein is CASSLTGTGRNTEAFF. The CDR3 bases are TGTGCCAGCAGCTTAACCGGGACAGGGAGGAACACTGAAGCTTTCTTT. The whole variable domain, remainder taken from reference TRBV7-9 and TRBJ1-1, is DTGVSQNPRHKITKRGQNVTFRCDPISEHNRLYWYRQTLGQGPEFLTYFQNEAQLEKSRLLSDRFSAERPKGSFSTLEIQRTEQGDSAMYLCASSLTGTGRNTEAFFGQGTRLTVV.

The CDR3 bases are TGTGCCATCAGTGGACAGGGGGGGAGCACCGGGGAGCTGTTTTTT. Amino acids: CAISGQGGSTGELFF. This chain links TRBV10-3 with TRBJ2-2, with 9 bases lining up with TRBD1. CDR1 and CDR2 from the germline V gene are ENHRY and SYGVKD. The CDR3 length is 15 residues. Unmatched junction bases numbered 4, after V lost 4 bases and J lost 4 bases.

This clonotype has only a few counts. The chain joins TRBV11-2 to TRBJ2-7; TRBD2 matches 8 bases. This CDR3 is 15 amino acids long. Germline V lookup: CDR1 SGHAT, CDR2 FQNNGV. With 2 bases clipped from V and 0 bases from J, the junction kept 3 bases outside the gene matches. DNA of the CDR3: TGTGCCAGCAGCTTATTCAGCGGGAGCTCCTACGAGCAGTACTTC. It is translated as CASSLFSGSSYEQYF.

This chain links TRBV4-1 with TRBJ2-5; D may match TRBD1 or TRBD2 (5 bases each). CDR1 is MGHRA and CDR2 is YSYEKL in the germline V gene. CDR3 length: 12 residues. V shed 3 bases and J shed 9 bases, with 11 bases lying between them. The CDR3 nucleotides read TGCGCCAGCAGCCAGGCAGTGGGGGCCCAGTACTTC. It translates to CASSQAVGAQYF.

This chain links TRBV12-3 or TRBV12-4 with TRBJ1-2; the D gene is possibly TRBD1 (6 bases). The CDR3 loop spans 14 amino acids. Between the trimmed V and J ends, which lost 6 bases and 3 bases, there was a span of 14 bases. CDR3 sequence (DNA): TGTGCCAGCAGCTCCCCTGACAGGTACTATGGCTACACCTTC. It specifies CASSSPDRYYGYTF.